Shown below are 23 T cell receptor beta chains from a single sample sequenced in a study of T cells in Graves' hyperthyroidism and ophthalmopathy. Authors of the study amplified TCR beta CDR3 regions from RNA transcripts. First-round RT-PCR targeting the TCR CDR3 was performed with the HTBI primer set. In TCRdb, the multiplex PCR reads were re-called with MiXCR into one record per CDR3 protein. The sample holds 550,000 to 800,000 distinct CDR3 sequences, around 17% seen once. Sequences were obtained from blood. The receptors originated from a man between 18 and 29 years old with Graves' hyperthyroidism.

This clonotype was seen once. A clone one base away is much larger, so this may be a read error. The J gene is TRBJ2-7, the V gene TRBV27, with TRBD2 matching over 8 bases. CDR1 is MNHEY and CDR2 is SMNVEV in the germline V gene (reference sequence). The CDR3 runs to 14 residues. The trim removed 1 base at V and 7 bases at J, leaving 6 bases unmatched. CDR3 DNA: TGTGCCAGCAGTTTATACGGGAGGGCCCAGGAGCAGTACTTC. This encodes CASSLYGRAQEQYF.

This clonotype was observed many times. This chain links TRBV7-3 with TRBJ2-3, with unresolved D. This CDR3 has 14 residues. The germline V and J ends were trimmed by 4 bases and 7 bases, with 15 bases remaining between them. Germline loops: CDR1 SGHTA, CDR2 FQGTGA. CDR3: CASSSRRLMNTQYF. CDR3 coding DNA: TGTGCCAGCAGCTCCCGACGGCTGATGAATACGCAGTATTTT.

This clonotype was recorded many times. CDR3 in amino acids: CASSIRDSSIETQYF. The CDR3 DNA follows: TGTGCCAGCAGTATCCGGGACTCTTCAATAGAGACCCAGTACTTC. V is TRBV6-1 and J is TRBJ2-5, with a possible D match to TRBD2 (6 bases). CDR3 length: 15 residues. CDR1 and CDR2 from the germline V gene are MNHNS and SASEGT. Deletions cut 5 bases from V and 4 bases from J, with 17 bases between.

The chain joins TRBV15 to TRBJ1-5; perhaps TRBD1 as D (5 bases). Trimming pared 0 bases from V and 0 bases from J, leaving 6 bases between. Germline values: CDR1 LNHNV, CDR2 YYDKDF (reference sequence). The CDR3 sequence is 15 residues long. The chain's CDR3 is CATSRDRGSNQPQHF. In DNA, the CDR3 is TGTGCCACCAGCAGAGATAGGGGTAGCAATCAGCCCCAGCATTTT. The variable domain in full, completed from reference TRBV15 and TRBJ1-5, reads DAMVIQNPRYQVTQFGKPVTLSCSQTLNHNVMYWYQQKSSQAPKLLFHYYDKDFNNEADTPDNFQSRRPNTSFCFLDIRSPGLGDTAMYLCATSRDRGSNQPQHFGDGTRLSIL.

This clonotype was detected ten times or more. The V and J genes are TRBV6-2 or TRBV6-3 and TRBJ2-7; 8 nucleotides line up with TRBD1. Germline V gives CDR1 MNHEY, CDR2 SVGEGT. The CDR3 runs to 15 residues. V dropped 6 bases and J dropped 2; count of bases not matched to a gene: 9. The CDR3 loop is CASRRQQGEAYEQYF. Written as DNA, the CDR3 is TGTGCCAGCAGACGCCAACAGGGGGAGGCCTACGAGCAGTACTTC.

The rearrangement links TRBV4-1 to TRBJ2-7; D may be TRBD1 or TRBD2 (5 bases each). There are 13 residues in the CDR3. The V end lost 3 bases, the J end lost 4 bases, and 10 bases lay between the germline ends. Per germline, CDR1 MGHRA and CDR2 YSYEKL. The CDR3 spells CASSQRDGYEQYF. The CDR3 DNA reads as TGCGCCAGCAGCCAGAGGGACGGGTACGAGCAGTACTTC.

This rearrangement joins TRBV6-1 to TRBJ1-4, with TRBD1 matching over 8 bases. Looked up from germline, CDR1 is MNHNS and CDR2 is SASEGT. Losses at the gene ends were 6 bases for V and 8 bases for J; bases not matched to a gene: 8. This CDR3 has 14 amino acids. The CDR3 DNA sequence: TGTGCCAGCAGCCGGACAGGGTACGACGAAAAACTGTTTTTT. Its protein product is CASSRTGYDEKLFF.

V gene TRBV11-3 combines with J gene TRBJ2-1, with 8 bases identical to TRBD2. Germline loops: CDR1 SGHNT, CDR2 YENEEA. V dropped 6 bases and J dropped 7; count of bases not matched to a gene: 8. The CDR3 contains 14 residues. This CDR3 reads CASSPGRASNEQFF. For the CDR3, the DNA is TGTGCCAGCAGTCCCGGGAGGGCCTCGAATGAGCAGTTCTTC.

This clonotype turned up a few times. The rearrangement uses TRBV11-2 and TRBJ2-3, with 15 bases that match TRBD2. Germline V lookup: CDR1 SGHAT, CDR2 FQNNGV. There are 16 residues in the CDR3. The V gene end was trimmed by 4 bases and the J gene end by 7 bases; junction bases not matched to a gene: 6. CDR3 sequence: CASSSRTSGGANTQYF. CDR3 sequence (DNA): TGTGCCAGCAGCTCTAGGACTAGCGGGGGGGCAAATACGCAGTATTTT.

The V call is TRBV29-1, the J call TRBJ2-5, with 9 positions matching TRBD2. The junction had 14 bases not matched to a gene; V was cut back by 3 bases and J by 9 bases. The CDR3 has 15 residues. The germline V gene encodes CDR1 SQVTM and CDR2 ANQGSEA. The CDR3: CSVERLADPMGAQYF. CDR3 coding DNA: TGCAGCGTTGAGCGACTAGCGGATCCTATGGGGGCCCAGTACTTC.

The V call is TRBV3-1, the J call TRBJ2-7; D is unclear. This CDR3 comprises 13 residues. CDR1 and CDR2 (germline): LGHDT, YNNKEL (reference sequence). V was shortened by 4 bases and J by 4 bases, with 11 bases between the two germline ends. The chain's CDR3 is CASSRLGPYEQYF. The CDR3 DNA sequence: TGTGCCAGCAGCCGCCTTGGACCGTACGAGCAGTACTTC.

On this clonotype: This CDR3 fails to terminate in the conserved phenylalanine or tryptophan, so it likely reflects a read error. The gene calls are TRBV12-3 or TRBV12-4 and TRBJ2-1; D is perhaps TRBD1 or TRBD2 (5 bases each). V lost 0 bases and J 6 bases, leaving 6 bases between the germline ends. The CDR3 length is 13 residues. DNA for the CDR3: TGTGCCAGCAGTTTAGCGGGGGTCAATGAGCAGTTCCTC. This sequence encodes CASSLAGVNEQFL.

CDR3 in amino acids: CASSGLAADYEQYF. The CDR3 region has the DNA TGTGCCAGCAGCGGACTAGCGGCAGACTACGAGCAGTACTTC. This chain links TRBV2 with TRBJ2-7; 10 bases map to TRBD2. Germline CDR1 and CDR2: SNHLY and FYNNEI. The ends lost 6 bases at V and 3 bases at J; junction bases unmatched: 5. The length of the CDR3 is 14 residues.

The CDR3 DNA is TGTGCCAGCAGTTCCCCTATAGAGGGAGGGGTTGGCAATGAGCAGTTCTTC. It specifies CASSSPIEGGVGNEQFF. The chain joins TRBV6-5 to TRBJ2-1; TRBD2 agrees at 7 bases. The CDR3 has 17 residues. V dropped 4 bases and J dropped 6; count of bases not matched to a gene: 15. CDR1 is MNHEY, CDR2 SVGAGI, per germline.

This clonotype was counted only a few times. This chain uses TRBV12-3 or TRBV12-4 with TRBJ2-5; no firm D call. V dropped 6 bases and J dropped 4 bases, with 9 bases sitting between them. The CDR3 is 12 amino acids. The CDR3 protein is CASSQLTETQYF. CDR3 in DNA: TGTGCCAGCAGCCAACTCACAGAGACCCAGTACTTC.

This clonotype was detected ten times or more. The J gene is TRBJ2-1, the V gene TRBV28, with 7 bases aligning to TRBD2. The V gene's germline CDR1 is MDHEN and CDR2 SYDVKM. The CDR3 has 16 residues. Trimming cost V 6 bases and J 2 bases; bases outside gene matches: 10. CDR3 protein: CASSHGWEGPYNEQFF. CDR3 bases: TGTGCCAGCAGCCACGGGTGGGAGGGCCCCTACAATGAGCAGTTCTTC.

The rearrangement links TRBV19 to TRBJ1-5, with 9 bases identical to TRBD1. The CDR3 has 15 residues. The germline V gene encodes CDR1 LNHDA and CDR2 SQIVND (reference sequence). Trimming took 5 bases from V and 6 from J; bases not matched to a gene: 8. This CDR3 is CASSRGQGSGQPQHF. CDR3 coding DNA: TGTGCCAGTAGTCGTGGACAGGGGTCGGGTCAGCCCCAGCATTTT.

CDR3 DNA sequence: TGTGCCAGCAGAAACGTCGACTATGGCTACACCTTC. This codes for CASRNVDYGYTF. The J gene is TRBJ1-2, the V gene TRBV6-5; D gene ambiguous. V lost 6 bases and J lost 3, with 8 bases in between. The CDR3 sequence is 12 residues long. The germline V gene encodes CDR1 MNHEY and CDR2 SVGAGI.

This clonotype has a count of ten or more. The chain combines TRBV6-1 with TRBJ2-2, with TRBD2 matching over 8 bases. This CDR3 has 17 amino acids. J was trimmed by 6 bases and V by 5 bases; bases with no gene match: 14. From germline, CDR1 is MNHNS and CDR2 SASEGT. CDR3 in amino acids: CASSWYGREDLAGELFF. The CDR3 region has the DNA TGTGCCAGCAGTTGGTACGGGCGGGAGGATCTGGCCGGGGAGCTGTTTTTT.

Worth noting for this clonotype: One junction end disagrees with the germline gene, perhaps due to a read error. The chain couples TRBV27 to TRBJ2-1; a weak D match, TRBD2 (5 bases). CDR3 length: 14 amino acids. The V gene's germline CDR1 is MNHEY and CDR2 SMNVEV (reference sequence). This chain's CDR3 is CASGGPFSYSEQFF. The CDR3 DNA reads TGTGCCAGCGGAGGACCTTTCTCCTACAGTGAGCAGTTCTTC.

The V call is TRBV12-5, the J call TRBJ1-1, with D possibly matching TRBD1 (6 bases). The CDR3 is 16 residues long. Germline V gene lookup returns CDR1 LGHNT and CDR2 FRNRAP. Trimming removed 0 bases at V and 3 bases at J, with 14 bases between. CDR3 nucleotides: TGTGCTAGTGGTTTGGTACCTCAGGGGCGCTACACTGAAGCTTTCTTT. Protein: CASGLVPQGRYTEAFF.

This clonotype has a count of ten or more. The chain links TRBV7-2 to TRBJ2-3, with 9 positions matching TRBD2. CDR1 is SGHTA, CDR2 FQGNSA, per germline. The CDR3 totals 15 residues. Germline trimming cut 2 bases from V and 5 bases from J; bases unmatched to any gene: 5. CDR3 DNA: TGTGCCAGCAGCTTAATAGCGGGAGTAAAAGATACGCAGTATTTT. The encoded protein is CASSLIAGVKDTQYF.

This clonotype was detected once. CDR3 nucleotide sequence: TGTGCCATCAGCCGGGGGGAGAACACTGAAGCTTTCTTT. It yields the protein CAISRGENTEAFF. V and J are TRBV10-3 and TRBJ1-1, with a tentative D call TRBD1 (5 bases). Per the germline V gene, CDR1 is ENHRY and CDR2 is SYGVKD. Deletions cut 6 bases from V and 1 base from J, with 9 bases between. This CDR3 region has 13 residues.